Listed here are 31 T cell receptor beta chains from one sample, sequenced in a study of blood T cell repertoires in COVID-19. The protocol was immunoSEQ multiplex PCR, while the TCRdb copy is restricted to in-frame clones and leaves out a portion. In the table there are 90,000 to 120,000 clones, about nine tenths of which are singletons. The sample comprised peripheral blood. The receptors were gathered from a man aged 45-65 years with active or convalescent COVID-19.

The chain recombines TRBV6-5 with TRBJ1-1; TRBD1 is a possible D gene (6 bases). CDR1 and CDR2 from the germline V gene are MNHEY and SVGAGI. The V end lost 0 bases, the J end lost 6 bases, and 14 bases lay between the germline ends. The CDR3 is 15 amino acids. Here the CDR3 reads CASSYSFRGRAEAFF. CDR3 sequence (DNA): TGTGCCAGCAGTTACTCGTTCAGGGGACGTGCTGAAGCTTTCTTT.

This clone was seen only once. The V gene is TRBV18, the J gene TRBJ2-1; 13 bases map to TRBD2. CDR3 length equals 19 residues. Germline CDR1 KGHSH, CDR2 LQKENI. Trimming at V came to 6 bases and at J to 1 base, leaving 12 bases not matched to a gene. The CDR3 sequence: CASSSSGTSGESSYNEQFF. The CDR3 nucleotides read TGTGCCAGCTCGTCGTCCGGGACTAGCGGGGAAAGTTCCTACAATGAGCAGTTCTTC.

The V and J genes are TRBV9 and TRBJ2-5; possible D gene TRBD2, 6 bases. V was pared by 0 bases and J by 8 bases, with 14 bases between. The germline V gene has CDR1 SGDLS and CDR2 YYNGEE. CDR3 length: 14 residues. The CDR3 DNA follows: TGTGCCAGCAGCGTAGTGGGTAGCGGAGGAACCCAGTACTTC. Its translation is CASSVVGSGGTQYF.

V gene TRBV4-1 combines with J gene TRBJ2-1, with TRBD2 matching 10 bases. The ends lost 1 base at V and 5 bases at J; junction bases unmatched: 2. Germline V lookup: CDR1 MGHRA, CDR2 YSYEKL. The CDR3 runs to 15 residues. CDR3 protein: CASSQVTSGNNEQFF. CDR3 DNA sequence: TGCGCCAGCAGCCAAGTTACTAGCGGGAACAATGAGCAGTTCTTC.

J is TRBJ2-5 and V is TRBV5-1; 10 bases align to TRBD2. CDR1 is SGHRS and CDR2 is YFSETQ in the germline V gene. The V and J ends lost 0 bases and 5 bases, in that order; junction bases with no gene match: 10. The CDR3 is 17 amino acids. The CDR3 nucleotides are TGCGCCAGCAGCTTGGTGTCTAGCGGGAGAGGGTGGGAGACCCAGTACTTC. It codes for CASSLVSSGRGWETQYF.

This clone has a single count. V and J are TRBV2 and TRBJ2-3, with 9 bases lining up with TRBD2. V dropped 2 bases and J dropped 0; count of bases not matched to a gene: 9. CDR1 and CDR2 (germline): SNHLY, FYNNEI. CDR3 length: 18 residues. CDR3 coding DNA: TGTGCCAGCAGTGAACTAGCGGGATTTCCCCGTAGCACAGATACGCAGTATTTT. Its protein is CASSELAGFPRSTDTQYF.

The genes are TRBV18 and TRBJ1-1, with a weak D call TRBD1 (6 bases). CDR3 length: 16 amino acids. The V end was cut by 0 bases, the J end by 2 bases, with 13 bases between. Germline V gene sequence: CDR1 KGHSH, CDR2 LQKENI. This CDR3 is CASSPPNGQTNTEAFF. As DNA, the CDR3 is TGTGCCAGCTCACCACCGAACGGACAGACAAACACTGAAGCTTTCTTT.

This clone has a single count. This rearrangement joins TRBV2 to TRBJ1-3; the D is unclear. Trimming stripped 4 bases from V and 4 bases from J, with 14 bases between. CDR3 length: 15 residues. Germline loops: CDR1 SNHLY, CDR2 FYNNEI. The CDR3 coding sequence is TGTGCCAGCAGTGGGTCCGGGGTCCCAGGAAACACCATATATTTT. The encoded protein is CASSGSGVPGNTIYF.

The genes are TRBV6-2 or TRBV6-3 and TRBJ1-1; D is perhaps TRBD1 (5 bases). The germline V gene has CDR1 MNHEY and CDR2 SVGEGT. The CDR3 totals 13 residues. The V gene lost 4 bases and the J gene lost 3 bases, with 9 bases spanning the gap. The CDR3 loop reads CASSWGGYTEAFF. The CDR3 nucleotides are TGTGCCAGCAGTTGGGGGGGATACACTGAAGCTTTCTTT.

This rearrangement joins TRBV3-1 (or the pseudogene TRBV3-2) to TRBJ1-5; D might be TRBD1 (5 bases). The CDR3 has 15 amino acids. The V end lost 1 base, the J end lost 3 bases, and 10 bases lay between the germline ends. Germline V CDR1 and CDR2: LGHDT, YNNKEL (reference sequence). The CDR3 is CASSQGAGPNQPQHF. In nucleotides, the CDR3 is TGTGCCAGCAGCCAAGGAGCAGGGCCCAATCAGCCCCAGCATTTT.

This chain links TRBV5-1 with TRBJ1-4; 8 nucleotides align to TRBD1. The trim removed 0 bases at V and 8 bases at J, leaving 6 bases unmatched. The germline gives CDR1 SGHRS, CDR2 YFSETQ. The CDR3 totals 15 residues. CDR3 amino acids: CASSLADRVEEKLFF. The CDR3 nucleotides read TGCGCCAGCAGCTTGGCGGACAGGGTTGAGGAAAAACTGTTTTTT.

V gene TRBV5-1 combines with J gene TRBJ1-1, with D perhaps matching TRBD1 (6 bases). The ends were cut back, 1 base at V and 5 bases at J, with 6 bases in the middle. There are 12 residues in the CDR3. CDR1 is SGHRS and CDR2 is YFSETQ in the germline V gene. The CDR3 DNA sequence: TGCGCCAGCAGCTTGAGGGGGACTGAAGCTTTCTTT. Its protein is CASSLRGTEAFF.

The chain is built from TRBV16 and TRBJ2-2; D is ambiguous. The length of the CDR3 is 14 residues. V was trimmed by 3 bases and J by 4 bases, leaving 9 bases between them. Germline V gene lookup returns CDR1 KGHSY and CDR2 FQNENV. The CDR3 here is CASSQELATGELFF. In DNA form, the CDR3 reads TGTGCCAGCAGCCAGGAGCTGGCCACCGGGGAGCTGTTTTTT. Full variable domain (outside the CDR3, taken from reference TRBV16 and TRBJ2-2): GEEVAQTPKHLVRGEGQKAKLYCAPIKGHSYVFWYQQVLKNEFKFLISFQNENVFDETGMPKERFSAKCLPNSPCSLEIQATKLEDSAVYFCASSQELATGELFFGEGSRLTVL.

The CDR3 loop is CAWSRDRGWGNSPLHF. CDR3 coding DNA: TGTGCCTGGAGTAGGGACAGGGGATGGGGTAATTCACCCCTCCACTTT. The V call is TRBV30, the J call TRBJ1-6, with TRBD1 identical over 10 bases. The germline V gene encodes CDR1 GTSNPN and CDR2 SVGIG (reference sequence). V lost 2 bases, J lost 6 bases, and 7 bases stayed unmatched. The CDR3 is 16 amino acids.

The rearrangement joins TRBV10-3 to TRBJ1-1, with D unresolved. Trimming removed 6 bases at V and 3 bases at J, with 8 bases between. Germline CDR1 is ENHRY and CDR2 is SYGVKD. The CDR3 sequence is 12 residues long. CDR3 DNA: TGTGCCATCAGCCCGGGAGACACTGAAGCTTTCTTT. Protein sequence: CAISPGDTEAFF.

The chain has TRBV28 and TRBJ1-1; a weak D match, TRBD1 (5 bases). Trimming pared 5 bases from V and 3 bases from J, leaving 16 bases between. CDR3 length equals 15 residues. Looked up from germline, CDR1 is MDHEN and CDR2 is SYDVKM. CDR3 residues: CASSIGGARDTEAFF. CDR3 DNA sequence: TGTGCCAGCAGTATTGGAGGGGCGCGTGACACTGAAGCTTTCTTT.

This clone turned up a few times. The rearrangement joins TRBV11-2 to TRBJ1-4; D is uncertain. V lost 1 base, J lost 0 bases, and 12 bases lay in between. Germline V lookup: CDR1 SGHAT, CDR2 FQNNGV. The CDR3 is 17 residues long. The CDR3 region has the DNA TGTGCCAGCAGCTTAGGGTTCGGGGATGCAACTAATGAAAAACTGTTTTTT. This encodes CASSLGFGDATNEKLFF.

The genes are TRBV29-1 and TRBJ2-7, with D possibly matching TRBD1 (7 bases). Trimming pared 7 bases from V and 3 bases from J, leaving 10 bases between. In germline, CDR1 is SQVTM, CDR2 ANQGSEA. This CDR3 has 11 residues. The CDR3 DNA reads TGCAGCGGGCGGGACAGCTACGAGCAGTACTTC. Translation: CSGRDSYEQYF.

This clone appeared once. V gene TRBV5-8 combines with J gene TRBJ1-1, with D perhaps matching TRBD1 (5 bases). This CDR3 has 13 residues. Looked up from germline, CDR1 is SGHTS and CDR2 is YDEGEE. Trimming removed 3 bases from V and 4 bases from J, with 10 bases in between. The CDR3 sequence: CASSWTRGTEAFF. The CDR3, as DNA: TGTGCCAGCAGCTGGACAAGAGGCACTGAAGCTTTCTTT. Combining the CDR3 with reference TRBV5-8 and TRBJ1-1 gives the whole variable domain EAGVTQSPTHLIKTRGQQATLRCSPISGHTSVYWYQQALGLGLQFLLWYDEGEERNRGNFPPRFSGRQFPNYSSELNVNALELEDSALYLCASSWTRGTEAFFGQGTRLTVV.

The rearrangement joins TRBV18 to TRBJ2-1, with D unresolved. The CDR3 is made up of 15 amino acids. Germline V gene sequence: CDR1 KGHSH, CDR2 LQKENI. V lost 6 bases and J lost 1, with 13 bases in between. The CDR3 DNA is TGTGCCAGCTCCCCGTACAGAGAATCCTACAATGAGCAGTTCTTC. It translates to CASSPYRESYNEQFF. Variable domain in full (rest from reference TRBV18 and TRBJ2-1): NAGVMQNPRHLVRRRGQEARLRCSPMKGHSHVYWYRQLPEEGLKFMVYLQKENIIDESGMPKERFSAEFPKEGPSILRIQQVVRGDSAAYFCASSPYRESYNEQFFGPGTRLTVL.

This clone was observed once. The genes are TRBV28 and TRBJ1-1; 8 bases map to TRBD1. Trimming took 5 bases from V and 4 from J; bases not matched to a gene: 9. CDR1 MDHEN and CDR2 SYDVKM come from the germline V gene. CDR3 length: 15 residues. The CDR3 loop reads CASSEVGQGSTEAFF. In nucleotides, the CDR3 is TGTGCCAGCAGTGAGGTTGGACAGGGCAGCACTGAAGCTTTCTTT.

The rearrangement joins TRBV9 to TRBJ1-2; D is perhaps TRBD1 (5 bases). CDR3 size: 16 residues. V was shortened by 4 bases and J by 1 base, with 17 bases between the two germline ends. Germline assignment: CDR1 SGDLS and CDR2 YYNGEE. The CDR3 region has the DNA TGTGCCAGCAGCCCCGGGGGGGGACCATATAACTATGGCTACACCTTC. Translating gives CASSPGGGPYNYGYTF.

This chain connects TRBV5-1 to TRBJ1-6, with 8 positions matching TRBD1. This CDR3 has 12 residues. Trimming took 3 bases from V and 14 from J; bases not matched to a gene: 4. Looked up from germline, CDR1 is SGHRS and CDR2 is YFSETQ. This CDR3 reads CASSSDRGSLHF. The CDR3 DNA follows: TGCGCCAGCAGCTCCGACAGGGGTTCCCTCCACTTT.

The chain employs TRBV28 and TRBJ2-1; a weak D match, TRBD2 (6 bases). This CDR3 contains 16 residues. Germline-derived CDR1 and CDR2 are MDHEN and SYDVKM. V dropped 6 bases and J dropped 7 bases, with 22 bases sitting between them. The CDR3 reads CASRGSGSGKWNEQFF. CDR3 nucleotide sequence: TGTGCCAGCAGGGGTAGCGGTTCGGGAAAATGGAATGAGCAGTTCTTC.

The V call is TRBV4-3, the J call TRBJ2-7; 8 nucleotides line up with TRBD2. From germline, CDR1 is LGHNA and CDR2 YSLEER. The CDR3 consists of 15 residues. V gave up 0 bases and J gave up 5 bases; unmatched junction bases: 6. CDR3 nucleotides: TGCGCCAGCAGCCAAGAACGGGAGGGTTTTAACGAGCAGTACTTC. Residues: CASSQEREGFNEQYF.

J is TRBJ2-2 and V is TRBV6-5, with 8 positions matching TRBD1. The CDR3 contains 15 residues. The germline gives CDR1 MNHEY, CDR2 SVGAGI. With 7 bases clipped from V and 6 bases from J, the junction kept 10 bases outside the gene matches. The CDR3 reads CASTSGGADAGELFF. In nucleotides, the CDR3 is TGTGCCAGCACTTCAGGGGGCGCGGACGCCGGGGAGCTGTTTTTT.

V usage is TRBV29-1 and J usage is TRBJ2-1; D call uncertain. Trimming left V 6 bases short and J 10 bases short, with 16 bases between. Germline values: CDR1 SQVTM, CDR2 ANQGSEA. The CDR3 is made up of 12 amino acids. This CDR3 is CSVLTTAAEQFF. The DNA for the CDR3 is TGCAGCGTACTTACAACGGCGGCCGAGCAGTTCTTC.

V and J are TRBV20-1 and TRBJ1-1; possible D gene TRBD1, 5 bases. The CDR3 is 10 residues long. The germline V gene encodes CDR1 DFQATT and CDR2 SNEGSKA (reference sequence). CDR3 region: CRGGNTEAFF. The DNA for the CDR3 is TGCCGCGGGGGGAACACTGAAGCTTTCTTT.

This chain joins TRBV29-1 and TRBJ2-1; D unclear. Per germline, CDR1 SQVTM and CDR2 ANQGSEA. Trimming pared 4 bases from V and 12 bases from J, leaving 13 bases between. The CDR3 is 11 amino acids. CDR3 amino acids: CSVVVRIGQFF. The CDR3 DNA follows: TGCAGCGTTGTCGTCCGAATCGGGCAGTTCTTC.

The chain is built from TRBV11-2 and TRBJ2-1; 10 positions match TRBD2. V was pared by 5 bases and J by 4 bases, with 8 bases of the junction left unmatched. In germline, CDR1 is SGHAT, CDR2 FQNNGV. This CDR3 is built from 16 residues. CDR3 nucleotide sequence: TGTGCCAGCAGCCCTATGAGGACTAGCGGTTACAATGAGCAGTTCTTC. This gives the protein CASSPMRTSGYNEQFF.

This rearrangement joins TRBV6-6 to TRBJ2-7, with D maybe TRBD1 (6 bases). CDR1 and CDR2 (germline): MNHNY, SVGAGI (reference sequence). The CDR3 runs 15 residues. V was shortened by 6 bases and J by 0 bases, with 15 bases between the two germline ends. This chain's CDR3 is CASSPGQRSSYEQYF. The CDR3 region has the DNA TGTGCCAGCAGCCCCGGACAGAGGAGCTCCTACGAGCAGTACTTC.